This T cell receptor (beta chain) comes out of a study of T cells in localized non-small cell lung cancer. Germline V lookup: CDR1 MNHEY, CDR2 SVGAGI. This CDR3 region has 14 residues. V shed 2 bases and J 8 bases; nucleotides not matched to a gene: 6. Regarding the study as a whole: With higher T cell density in blood came longer overall survival.

To note about this clone: The antigen is not known.

Measured with immunoSEQ multiplex PCR; TCRdb has only the in-frame clones, and not every one. The table includes about 26,000 clones, approximately 90% detected once. The chain has TRBV6-5 and TRBJ1-2; 9 nucleotides agree with TRBD1. The origin of this receptor is a female donor of 60 years or more with stage II squamous cell lung carcinoma. Sequences were derived from peripheral blood, sampled before any cancer treatment. CDR3 residues: CASSYTGTGSGYTF. For the CDR3, the DNA is TGTGCCAGCAGTTACACAGGGACAGGGAGCGGCTACACCTTC.